Listed below are T cell receptor beta chains from one sample, sequenced in a study of blood T cell repertoires in COVID-19. The assay was immunoSEQ multiplex PCR, and TCRdb's table has in-frame clones only and misses some. Found here are around 56,000 clones, about nine tenths of them singletons; the top ten hold about 16%. Sequencing was carried out using peripheral blood. Every receptor here comes from a man of 80 years or more with acute or convalescent COVID-19. The CDR3 runs from the conserved cysteine through the conserved F or W. The order of the fields is J gene, V gene, clone size, CDR3 protein. Rows give clone size only sometimes, using once, few, many, or a class for an expanded clone.

TRBJ2-3 | TRBV30 | few | CAWSVQTGLYEYTQYF
TRBJ1-5 | TRBV10-2 | - | CASTGQGASGQPQHF
TRBJ2-1 | TRBV5-4 | - | CASSLERVYNEQFF
TRBJ1-6 | TRBV6-5 | - | CASTHPPSALHF
TRBJ1-2 | TRBV6-4 | - | CASREGFNYGYTF
TRBJ2-1 | TRBV5-4 | - | CASSFGGRNEQFF
TRBJ2-5 | TRBV7-2 | once | CASSPGGQETQYF
TRBJ2-7 | TRBV2 | - | CASSLAGTGVSEQYF
TRBJ2-5 | TRBV6-5 | - | CASTTSWGGFGNQYF
TRBJ2-7 | TRBV12-3/TRBV12-4 | - | CASGQAYEQYF
TRBJ2-7 | TRBV3-1/TRBV3-2 | - | CASSQGDRGGWYF
TRBJ1-5 | TRBV28 | - | CASSLLRTGLTNQPQHF
TRBJ2-1 | TRBV30 | few | CAWTGGPAYNEQFF
TRBJ2-7 | TRBV15 | - | CATSRDIGGNYEQYF
TRBJ2-1 | TRBV6-5 | once | CASSTGTGGNNEQFF
TRBJ2-5 | TRBV5-1 | - | CASSMGQGPGETQYF
TRBJ1-5 | TRBV19 | once | CASSIGSGGERSQPQHF
TRBJ2-7 | TRBV19 | - | CASSISGGAYEQYF
TRBJ2-1 | TRBV4-1 | - | CASSQEGGQGPYNEQFF
TRBJ2-1 | TRBV3-1/TRBV3-2 | - | CASSQDSGVYNEQFF